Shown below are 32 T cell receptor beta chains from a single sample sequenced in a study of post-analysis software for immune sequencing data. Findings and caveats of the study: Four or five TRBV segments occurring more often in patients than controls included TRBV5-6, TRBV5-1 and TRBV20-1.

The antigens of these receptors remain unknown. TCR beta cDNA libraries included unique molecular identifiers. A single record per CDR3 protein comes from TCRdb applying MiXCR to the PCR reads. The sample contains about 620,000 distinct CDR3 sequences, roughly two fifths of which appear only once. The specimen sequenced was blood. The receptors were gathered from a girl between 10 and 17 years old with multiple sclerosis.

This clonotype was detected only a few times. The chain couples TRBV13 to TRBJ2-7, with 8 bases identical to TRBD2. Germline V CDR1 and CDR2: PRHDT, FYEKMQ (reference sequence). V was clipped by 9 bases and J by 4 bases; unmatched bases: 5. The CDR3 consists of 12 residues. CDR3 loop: CASGAGAYEQYF. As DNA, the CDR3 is TGTGCCAGTGGAGCGGGAGCTTACGAGCAGTACTTC.

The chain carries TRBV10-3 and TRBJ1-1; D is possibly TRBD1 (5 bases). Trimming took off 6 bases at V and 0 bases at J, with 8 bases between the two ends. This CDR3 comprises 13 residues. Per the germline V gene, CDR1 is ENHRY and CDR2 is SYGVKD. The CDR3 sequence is CAIRDSMNTEAFF. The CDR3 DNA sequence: TGTGCCATCAGAGACAGCATGAACACTGAAGCTTTCTTT.

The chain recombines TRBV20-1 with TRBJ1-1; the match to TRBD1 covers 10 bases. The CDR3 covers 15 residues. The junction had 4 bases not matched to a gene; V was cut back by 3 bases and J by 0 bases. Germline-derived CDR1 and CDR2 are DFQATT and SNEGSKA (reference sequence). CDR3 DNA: TGCAGTGCTAGGACAGGGGGCACCATGAACACTGAAGCTTTCTTT. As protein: CSARTGGTMNTEAFF.

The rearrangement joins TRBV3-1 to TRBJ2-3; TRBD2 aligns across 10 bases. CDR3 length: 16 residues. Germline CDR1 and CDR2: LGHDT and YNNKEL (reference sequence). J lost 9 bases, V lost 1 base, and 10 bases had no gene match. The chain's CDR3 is CASSQGAQRGGRTQYF. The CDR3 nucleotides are TGTGCCAGCAGCCAAGGGGCCCAGCGGGGGGGCAGGACGCAGTATTTT.

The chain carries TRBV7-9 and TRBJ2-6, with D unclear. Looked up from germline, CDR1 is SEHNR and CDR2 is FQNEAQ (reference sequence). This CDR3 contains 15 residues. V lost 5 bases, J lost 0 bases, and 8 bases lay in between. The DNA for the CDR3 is TGTGCCAGCAGCCCTTACAGCTCTGGGGCCAACGTCCTGACTTTC. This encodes CASSPYSSGANVLTF. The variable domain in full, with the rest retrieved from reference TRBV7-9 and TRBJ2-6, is DTGVSQNPRHKITKRGQNVTFRCDPISEHNRLYWYRQTLGQGPEFLTYFQNEAQLEKSRLLSDRFSAERPKGSFSTLEIQRTEQGDSAMYLCASSPYSSGANVLTFGAGSRLTVL.

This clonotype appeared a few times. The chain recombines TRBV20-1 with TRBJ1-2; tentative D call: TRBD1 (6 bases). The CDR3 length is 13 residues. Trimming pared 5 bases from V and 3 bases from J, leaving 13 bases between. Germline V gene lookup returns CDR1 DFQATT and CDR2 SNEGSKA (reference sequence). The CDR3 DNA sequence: TGCAGTGCTTTCCCCAGGGGATACTATGGCTACACCTTC. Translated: CSAFPRGYYGYTF.

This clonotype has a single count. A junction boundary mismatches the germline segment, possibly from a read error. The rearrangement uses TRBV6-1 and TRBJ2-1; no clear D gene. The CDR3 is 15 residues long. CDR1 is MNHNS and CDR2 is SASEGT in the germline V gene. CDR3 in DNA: TGTGCCAGCGGTGACTCCCCGAGTTCCTACAATGAGCAGTTCTTC. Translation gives CASGDSPSSYNEQFF.

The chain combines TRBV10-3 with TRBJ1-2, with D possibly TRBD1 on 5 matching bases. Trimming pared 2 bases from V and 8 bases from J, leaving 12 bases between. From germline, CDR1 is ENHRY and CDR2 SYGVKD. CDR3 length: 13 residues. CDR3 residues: CAISEDRLWGYTF. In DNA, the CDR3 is TGTGCCATCAGTGAGGACAGATTATGGGGCTACACCTTC.

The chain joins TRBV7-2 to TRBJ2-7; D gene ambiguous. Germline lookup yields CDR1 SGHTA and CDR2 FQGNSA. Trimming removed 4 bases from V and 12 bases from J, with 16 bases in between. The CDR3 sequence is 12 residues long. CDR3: CASSSTVASLYF. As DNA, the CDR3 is TGTGCCAGCAGCTCAACGGTGGCGTCCCTGTACTTC.

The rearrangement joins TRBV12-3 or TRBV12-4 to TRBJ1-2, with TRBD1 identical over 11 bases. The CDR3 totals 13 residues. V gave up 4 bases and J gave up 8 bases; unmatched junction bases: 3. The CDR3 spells CASSSDRGQGYTF. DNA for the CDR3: TGTGCCAGCAGTTCGGACAGGGGGCAAGGCTACACCTTC.

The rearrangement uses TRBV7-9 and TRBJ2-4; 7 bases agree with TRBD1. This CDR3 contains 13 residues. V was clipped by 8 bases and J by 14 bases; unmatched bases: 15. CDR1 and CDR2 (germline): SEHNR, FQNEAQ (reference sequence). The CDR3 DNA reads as TGTGCCAGCCTAGGGGGCCGCCTGGTTTCGAAGTACTTC. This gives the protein CASLGGRLVSKYF.

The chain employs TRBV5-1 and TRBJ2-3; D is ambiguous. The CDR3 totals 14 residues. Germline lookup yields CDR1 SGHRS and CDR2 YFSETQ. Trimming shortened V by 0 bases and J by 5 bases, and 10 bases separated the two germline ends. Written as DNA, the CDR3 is TGCGCCAGCAGCTTGGCCCAAACGGGAGATACGCAGTATTTT. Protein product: CASSLAQTGDTQYF.

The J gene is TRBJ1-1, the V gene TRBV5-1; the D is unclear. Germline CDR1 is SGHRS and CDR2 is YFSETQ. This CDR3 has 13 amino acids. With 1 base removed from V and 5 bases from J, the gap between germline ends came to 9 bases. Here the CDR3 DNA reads TGCGCCAGCAGCTTGCGAACAGATACTGAAGCTTTCTTT. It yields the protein CASSLRTDTEAFF.

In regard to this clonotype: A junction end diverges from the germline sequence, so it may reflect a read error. The chain's CDR3 is CASSSDSKQETQCF. DNA for the CDR3: TGCGCCAGCAGCTCCGACAGCAAACAGGAGACCCAGTGCTTC. The chain employs TRBV5-1 and TRBJ2-5, with TRBD1 as a possible D gene (5 bases). This CDR3 comprises 14 residues. The germline V gene has CDR1 SGHRS and CDR2 YFSETQ.

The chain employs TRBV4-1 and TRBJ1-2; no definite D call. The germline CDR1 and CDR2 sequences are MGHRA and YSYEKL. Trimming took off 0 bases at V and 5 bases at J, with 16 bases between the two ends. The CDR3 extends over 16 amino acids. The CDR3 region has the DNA TGCGCCAGCAGCCAAGAACAGCCACTTGTATATTATGGCTACACCTTC. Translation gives CASSQEQPLVYYGYTF.

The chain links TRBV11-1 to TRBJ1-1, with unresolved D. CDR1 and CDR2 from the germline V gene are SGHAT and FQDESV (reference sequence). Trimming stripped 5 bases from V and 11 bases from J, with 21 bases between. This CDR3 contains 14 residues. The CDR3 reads CASSPPARIHDAFF. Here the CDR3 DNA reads TGTGCCAGCAGCCCCCCGGCCCGGATACATGACGCTTTCTTT.

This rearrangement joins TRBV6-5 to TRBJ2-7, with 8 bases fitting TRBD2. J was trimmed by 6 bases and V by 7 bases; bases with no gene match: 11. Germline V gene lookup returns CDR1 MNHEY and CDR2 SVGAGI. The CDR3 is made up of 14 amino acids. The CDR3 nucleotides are TGTGCCAGCATAAGCGGGAGAAATACCTGCGAGCAGTACTTC. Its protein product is CASISGRNTCEQYF.

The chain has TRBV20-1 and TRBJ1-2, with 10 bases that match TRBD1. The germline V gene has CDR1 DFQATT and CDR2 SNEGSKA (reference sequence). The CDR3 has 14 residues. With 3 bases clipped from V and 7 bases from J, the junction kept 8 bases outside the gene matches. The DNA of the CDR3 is TGCAGTGCTAGTGTCCGGGACAGGGGTTCTGGCTACACCTTC. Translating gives CSASVRDRGSGYTF.

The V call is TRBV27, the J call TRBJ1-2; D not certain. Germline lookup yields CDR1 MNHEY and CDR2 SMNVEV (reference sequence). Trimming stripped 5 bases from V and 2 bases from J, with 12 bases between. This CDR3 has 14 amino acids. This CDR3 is CASSPLVANYGYTF. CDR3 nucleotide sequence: TGTGCCAGCAGTCCCTTAGTAGCGAACTATGGCTACACCTTC.

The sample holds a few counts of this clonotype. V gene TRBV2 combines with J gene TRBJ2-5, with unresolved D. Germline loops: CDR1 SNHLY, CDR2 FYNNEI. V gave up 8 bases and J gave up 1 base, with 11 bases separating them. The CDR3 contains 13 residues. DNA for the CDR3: TGTGCCAGCGGGCGTACGACCCAAGAGACCCAGTACTTC. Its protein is CASGRTTQETQYF.

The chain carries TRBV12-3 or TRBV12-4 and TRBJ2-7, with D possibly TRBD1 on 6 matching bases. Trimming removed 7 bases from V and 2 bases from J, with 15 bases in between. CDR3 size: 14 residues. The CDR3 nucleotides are TGTGCCAGCACCTCGGGACAAGTCCCCTACGAGCAGTACTTC. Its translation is CASTSGQVPYEQYF.

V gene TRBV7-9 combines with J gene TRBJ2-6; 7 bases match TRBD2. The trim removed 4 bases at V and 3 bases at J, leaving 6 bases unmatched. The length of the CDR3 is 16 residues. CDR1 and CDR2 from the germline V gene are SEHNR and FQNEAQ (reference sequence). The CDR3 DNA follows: TGTGCCAGCAGCTCTCGACTAGCCCATGGGGCCAACGTCCTGACTTTC. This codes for CASSSRLAHGANVLTF.

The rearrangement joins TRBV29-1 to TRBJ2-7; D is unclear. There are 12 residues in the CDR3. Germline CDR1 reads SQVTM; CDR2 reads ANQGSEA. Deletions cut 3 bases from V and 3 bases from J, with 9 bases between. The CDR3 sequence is CSVEVTDYEQYF. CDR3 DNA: TGCAGCGTTGAGGTGACCGACTACGAGCAGTACTTC.

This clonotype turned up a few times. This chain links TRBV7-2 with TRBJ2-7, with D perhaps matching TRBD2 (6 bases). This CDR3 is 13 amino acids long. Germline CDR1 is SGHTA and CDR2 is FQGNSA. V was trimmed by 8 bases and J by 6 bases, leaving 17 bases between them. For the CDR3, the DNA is TGTGCCAGCGGGGGACTCCTTCCCCTCGAGCAGTACTTC. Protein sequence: CASGGLLPLEQYF.

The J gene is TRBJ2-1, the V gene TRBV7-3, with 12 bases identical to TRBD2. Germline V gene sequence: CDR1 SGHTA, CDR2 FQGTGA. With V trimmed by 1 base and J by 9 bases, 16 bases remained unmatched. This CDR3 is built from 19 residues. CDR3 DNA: TGTGCCAGCAGCTTAAAACTAAACAGACTAGCGGGGGCTCGCTTTGAGCAGTTCTTC. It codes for CASSLKLNRLAGARFEQFF.

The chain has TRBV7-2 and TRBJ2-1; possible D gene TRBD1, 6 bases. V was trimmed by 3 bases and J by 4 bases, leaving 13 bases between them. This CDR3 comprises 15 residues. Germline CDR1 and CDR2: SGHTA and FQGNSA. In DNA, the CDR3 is TGTGCCAGCAGCTTCCGGGGACAACCTTACAATGAGCAGTTCTTC. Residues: CASSFRGQPYNEQFF.

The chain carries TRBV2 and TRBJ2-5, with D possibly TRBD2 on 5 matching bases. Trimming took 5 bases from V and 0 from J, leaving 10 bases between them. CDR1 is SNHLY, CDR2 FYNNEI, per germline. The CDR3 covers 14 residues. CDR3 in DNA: TGTGCCAGCAGTCGGACTGGGGACCAAGAGACCCAGTACTTC. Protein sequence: CASSRTGDQETQYF.

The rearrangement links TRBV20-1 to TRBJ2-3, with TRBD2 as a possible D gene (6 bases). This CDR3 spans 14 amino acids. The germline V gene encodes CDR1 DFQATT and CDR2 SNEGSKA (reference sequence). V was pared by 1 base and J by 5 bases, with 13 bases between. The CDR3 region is CSARAPSAGDTQYF. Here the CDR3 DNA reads TGCAGTGCTAGAGCCCCTAGCGCAGGAGATACGCAGTATTTT.

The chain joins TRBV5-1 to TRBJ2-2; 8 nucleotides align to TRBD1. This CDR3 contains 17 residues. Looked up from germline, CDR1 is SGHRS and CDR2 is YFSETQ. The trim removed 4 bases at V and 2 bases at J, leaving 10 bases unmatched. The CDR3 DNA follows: TGCGCCAGCAGCCCCGGGACAGGTTTCCCCAACACCGGGGAGCTGTTTTTT. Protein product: CASSPGTGFPNTGELFF. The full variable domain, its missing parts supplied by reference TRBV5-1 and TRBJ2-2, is KAGVTQTPRYLIKTRGQQVTLSCSPISGHRSVSWYQQTPGQGLQFLFEYFSETQRNKGNFPGRFSGRQFSNSRSEMNVSTLELGDSALYLCASSPGTGFPNTGELFFGEGSRLTVL.

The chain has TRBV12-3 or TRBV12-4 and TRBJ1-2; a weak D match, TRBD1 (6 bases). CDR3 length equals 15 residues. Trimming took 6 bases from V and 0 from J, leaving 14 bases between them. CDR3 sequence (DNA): TGTGCCAGCAGGTCGACAGGAGGATCTAACTATGGCTACACCTTC. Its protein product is CASRSTGGSNYGYTF.

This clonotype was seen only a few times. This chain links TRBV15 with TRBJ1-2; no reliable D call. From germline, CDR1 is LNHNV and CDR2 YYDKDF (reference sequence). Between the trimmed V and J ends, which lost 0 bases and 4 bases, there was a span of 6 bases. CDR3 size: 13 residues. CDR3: CATSRDYGYGYTF. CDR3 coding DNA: TGTGCCACCAGCAGAGATTATGGCTATGGCTACACCTTC.

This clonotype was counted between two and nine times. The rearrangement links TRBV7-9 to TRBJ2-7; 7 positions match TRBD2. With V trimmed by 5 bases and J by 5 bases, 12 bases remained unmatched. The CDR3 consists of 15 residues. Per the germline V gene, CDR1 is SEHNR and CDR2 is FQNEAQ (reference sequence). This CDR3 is CASSPSKAGDHEQYF. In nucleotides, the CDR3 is TGTGCCAGCAGCCCAAGCAAGGCGGGGGACCACGAGCAGTACTTC.